These 32 T cell receptor beta chains share one sample of origin, sequenced in a study of blood T cell repertoires in COVID-19. Here immunoSEQ multiplex PCR was the method, and the copy in TCRdb shows in-frame clones only, minus some. Of under 250,000 clones in the sample, just over 90% are singletons; the top ten hold approximately 1.2%. The specimen sequenced was peripheral blood. All receptors derive from a man aged 30 to 39 with acute or convalescent COVID-19.

The chain employs TRBV3-1 (or the pseudogene TRBV3-2) and TRBJ2-1, with 14 positions matching TRBD2. Germline lookup yields CDR1 LGHDT and CDR2 YNNKEL (reference sequence). After removal of 3 bases from V and 0 bases from J, the junction contained 7 bases not matched to a gene. The CDR3 has 19 amino acids. CDR3 DNA: TGTGCCAGCAGCCACCGGACTAGCGGGAGGCTTAGCTCCTACAATGAGCAGTTCTTC. Its translation: CASSHRTSGRLSSYNEQFF.

The chain employs TRBV7-8 and TRBJ2-7, with a weak D call TRBD2 (5 bases). This CDR3 contains 14 residues. With 3 bases removed from V and 0 bases from J, the gap between germline ends came to 9 bases. The germline CDR1 and CDR2 sequences are SGHVS and FQNEAQ. CDR3 in DNA: TGTGCCAGCAGCTTGAGACGGGACTCCTACGAGCAGTACTTC. It yields the protein CASSLRRDSYEQYF.

This chain uses TRBV7-2 with TRBJ2-3; TRBD2 matches at 7 bases. Germline values: CDR1 SGHTA, CDR2 FQGNSA. The junction had 4 bases not matched to a gene; V was cut back by 0 bases and J by 4 bases. The length of the CDR3 is 15 residues. The CDR3 region is CASSLAGLAADTQYF. Here the CDR3 DNA reads TGTGCCAGCAGCTTAGCAGGGCTAGCGGCAGATACGCAGTATTTT.

The J gene is TRBJ1-1, the V gene TRBV3-1 (or the pseudogene TRBV3-2), with unresolved D. V gave up 0 bases and J gave up 5 bases, with 10 bases separating them. This CDR3 comprises 14 residues. The germline gives CDR1 LGHDT, CDR2 YNNKEL (reference sequence). CDR3 amino acids: CASSQDAGWTEAFF. For the CDR3, the DNA is TGTGCCAGCAGCCAAGATGCGGGGTGGACTGAAGCTTTCTTT.

The chain recombines TRBV27 with TRBJ2-1; 10 nucleotides line up with TRBD1. V was pared by 3 bases and J by 8 bases, with 4 bases of the junction left unmatched. The CDR3 has 14 amino acids. Germline V lookup: CDR1 MNHEY, CDR2 SMNVEV (reference sequence). The CDR3 nucleotides read TGTGCCAGCAGTTTTGGGACAGGGGACGATGAGCAGTTCTTC. It specifies CASSFGTGDDEQFF.

This chain uses TRBV9 with TRBJ2-4; TRBD2 is a possible D gene (5 bases). The CDR3 runs 13 residues. Trimming pared 6 bases from V and 5 bases from J, leaving 12 bases between. Germline assignment: CDR1 SGDLS and CDR2 YYNGEE. CDR3 region: CASTGLGENIQYF. The CDR3, as DNA: TGTGCCAGCACAGGACTTGGTGAAAACATTCAGTACTTC.

The rearrangement links TRBV10-3 to TRBJ1-6; no reliable D call. The CDR3 is 13 residues long. The V end was cut by 4 bases, the J end by 6 bases, with 7 bases between. Per the germline V gene, CDR1 is ENHRY and CDR2 is SYGVKD. This CDR3 reads CAISGVFNSPLHF. CDR3 in DNA: TGTGCCATCAGTGGAGTGTTTAATTCACCCCTCCACTTT.

This chain connects TRBV5-1 to TRBJ1-6; possibly TRBD1 for D (6 bases). This CDR3 spans 15 amino acids. Trimming cost V 5 bases and J 7 bases, with 16 bases left between them. The germline V gene encodes CDR1 SGHRS and CDR2 YFSETQ. CDR3 nucleotides: TGCGCCAGCAGACCTGAACAGGGTCGGAATTCACCCCTCCACTTT. Translation: CASRPEQGRNSPLHF.

The chain links TRBV15 to TRBJ2-7, with 10 bases aligning to TRBD2. Germline values: CDR1 LNHNV, CDR2 YYDKDF (reference sequence). Unmatched junction bases numbered 14, after V lost 3 bases and J lost 6 bases. The CDR3 sequence is 17 residues long. The DNA for the CDR3 is TGTGCCACCAGCAGTGGCCCCAGCGGGAGGGGTCCCTCCGAGCAGTACTTC. It codes for CATSSGPSGRGPSEQYF. The whole variable domain, remainder taken from reference TRBV15 and TRBJ2-7, is DAMVIQNPRYQVTQFGKPVTLSCSQTLNHNVMYWYQQKSSQAPKLLFHYYDKDFNNEADTPDNFQSRRPNTSFCFLDIRSPGLGDTAMYLCATSSGPSGRGPSEQYFGPGTRLTVT.

This chain joins TRBV7-3 and TRBJ1-1, with TRBD1 identical over 7 bases. CDR1 and CDR2 from the germline V gene are SGHTA and FQGTGA. Trimming took 1 base from V and 6 from J; bases not matched to a gene: 5. CDR3 length equals 14 residues. The CDR3 sequence: CASSLIPDRAEAFF. The CDR3 DNA is TGTGCCAGCAGCTTAATCCCTGACAGGGCTGAAGCTTTCTTT.

This chain connects TRBV10-3 to TRBJ1-2; TRBD1 matches 9 bases. CDR3 length equals 12 residues. Unmatched junction bases numbered 3, after V lost 5 bases and J lost 8 bases. Germline V gene data show CDR1 as ENHRY and CDR2 as SYGVKD. DNA for the CDR3: TGTGCCATCAGTACAGGGGGCAGAGGCTACACCTTC. It encodes CAISTGGRGYTF.

The rearrangement joins TRBV18 to TRBJ1-5, with a weak D call TRBD1 (5 bases). V gave up 3 bases and J gave up 3 bases, with 9 bases separating them. There are 14 residues in the CDR3. CDR1 and CDR2 from the germline V gene are KGHSH and LQKENI. This chain's CDR3 is CASSPDRLNQPQHF. The CDR3 nucleotides are TGTGCCAGCTCACCTGACAGACTCAATCAGCCCCAGCATTTT.

This clone came up once. The chain carries TRBV5-4 and TRBJ1-6, with 8 bases lining up with TRBD1. The CDR3 is 17 amino acids. Germline V gene sequence: CDR1 SGHNT, CDR2 YYREEE (reference sequence). After removal of 10 bases from V and 6 bases from J, the junction contained 18 bases not matched to a gene. The DNA for the CDR3 is TGTGCCGCAGGAGAACAGGGGGAAGGGTTCCGTAATTCACCCCTCCACTTT. It translates to CAAGEQGEGFRNSPLHF.

The rearrangement joins TRBV6-6 to TRBJ2-7, with 9 bases that match TRBD1. This CDR3 is 13 amino acids long. Looked up from germline, CDR1 is MNHNY and CDR2 is SVGAGI (reference sequence). The ends lost 8 bases at V and 2 bases at J; junction bases unmatched: 4. This chain's CDR3 is CASDRGETYEQYF. In nucleotides, the CDR3 is TGTGCCAGCGACAGGGGGGAAACCTACGAGCAGTACTTC.

The CDR3 coding sequence is TGTGCCAGCAGTTACCACAGGATCAACTATGGCTACACCTTC. Amino acids: CASSYHRINYGYTF. The V call is TRBV6-5, the J call TRBJ1-2; D might be TRBD1 (5 bases). The V gene's germline CDR1 is MNHEY and CDR2 SVGAGI. The CDR3 contains 14 residues. Trimming shortened V by 2 bases and J by 2 bases, and 9 bases separated the two germline ends.

V is TRBV19 and J is TRBJ1-6; 9 bases line up with TRBD1. V dropped 6 bases and J dropped 9; count of bases not matched to a gene: 6. The length of the CDR3 is 14 residues. The germline V gene has CDR1 LNHDA and CDR2 SQIVND (reference sequence). CDR3 region: CASSPGTGFSPLHF. In DNA form, the CDR3 reads TGTGCCAGTAGCCCCGGGACAGGGTTTTCACCCCTCCACTTT.

This clone was recorded once. The chain carries TRBV7-8 and TRBJ2-5; a weak D match, TRBD2 (5 bases). V lost 4 bases, J lost 2 bases, and 11 bases lay in between. CDR1 is SGHVS, CDR2 FQNEAQ, per germline. CDR3 length: 14 amino acids. The CDR3 nucleotides are TGTGCCAGCAGCTCGAATAGCGTTCAAGAGACCCAGTACTTC. Translated, it gives CASSSNSVQETQYF.

V and J are TRBV9 and TRBJ1-1; no reliable D call. There are 14 residues in the CDR3. In germline, CDR1 is SGDLS, CDR2 YYNGEE. Trimming left V 6 bases short and J 0 bases short, with 12 bases between. This chain's CDR3 is CASTPGGLNTEAFF. CDR3 nucleotides: TGTGCCAGCACCCCGGGAGGTCTGAACACTGAAGCTTTCTTT.

This clone was seen more than once but under ten times. The chain recombines TRBV2 with TRBJ2-7, with 8 nucleotides matching TRBD1. V lost 4 bases and J lost 6; bases outside the gene matches: 8. Per germline, CDR1 SNHLY and CDR2 FYNNEI. The CDR3 contains 14 residues. CDR3: CASSARQGAFEQYF. Written as DNA, the CDR3 is TGTGCCAGCAGTGCCCGGCAGGGGGCGTTCGAGCAGTACTTC.

The chain joins TRBV5-1 to TRBJ2-2, with unresolved D. Germline V gene lookup returns CDR1 SGHRS and CDR2 YFSETQ. This CDR3 comprises 15 residues. Trimming pared 0 bases from V and 6 bases from J, leaving 12 bases between. CDR3: CASSLVFPSPGELFF. CDR3 nucleotide sequence: TGCGCCAGCAGCTTGGTTTTCCCTTCCCCCGGGGAGCTGTTTTTT.

The chain is built from TRBV29-1 and TRBJ2-5; D may be TRBD1 (6 bases). Between the trimmed V and J ends, which lost 7 bases and 0 bases, there was a span of 18 bases. The length of the CDR3 is 15 residues. Germline V CDR1 and CDR2: SQVTM, ANQGSEA. The CDR3 is CSALPLRDNQETQYF. Written as DNA, the CDR3 is TGCAGCGCCCTTCCCCTCCGGGACAACCAAGAGACCCAGTACTTC.

The chain is built from TRBV28 and TRBJ1-5; 11 nucleotides align to TRBD1. The CDR3 has 15 amino acids. V gave up 5 bases and J gave up 5 bases; unmatched junction bases: 5. Germline CDR1 is MDHEN and CDR2 is SYDVKM. CDR3 bases: TGTGCCAGCAGTATAAGGACAGGGGGCCATCAGCCCCAGCATTTT. Amino acids: CASSIRTGGHQPQHF.

Turning to this clone: The sample carries other DNA sequences with the same CDR3. The V gene is TRBV28, the J gene TRBJ1-5; unclear D gene. V was clipped by 6 bases and J by 4 bases, with 4 bases between them. CDR3 size: 11 residues. Germline CDR1 reads MDHEN; CDR2 reads SYDVKM. The CDR3 loop is CASSQNQPQHF. CDR3 coding DNA: TGTGCCAGCAGCCAGAATCAGCCCCAGCATTTT.

The V call is TRBV2, the J call TRBJ1-1; tentatively, D is TRBD1 (5 bases). The CDR3 runs to 13 residues. Germline values: CDR1 SNHLY, CDR2 FYNNEI. The V end lost 7 bases, the J end lost 0 bases, and 9 bases lay between the germline ends. In nucleotides, the CDR3 is TGTGCCAGCACCCGGACATTGAACACTGAAGCTTTCTTT. Its protein is CASTRTLNTEAFF. The variable domain in full, with the rest retrieved from reference TRBV2 and TRBJ1-1, is EPEVTQTPSHQVTQMGQEVILRCVPISNHLYFYWYRQILGQKVEFLVSFYNNEISEKSEIFDDQFSVERPDGSNFTLKIRSTKLEDSAMYFCASTRTLNTEAFFGQGTRLTVV.

The J gene is TRBJ2-7, the V gene TRBV28, with 8 nucleotides matching TRBD2. The junction had 12 bases not matched to a gene; V was cut back by 3 bases and J by 2 bases. Germline V CDR1 and CDR2: MDHEN, SYDVKM. The CDR3 is made up of 17 amino acids. In nucleotides, the CDR3 is TGTGCCAGCAGTTTGGGAGGGGTGACTAGCGTAACCTACGAGCAGTACTTC. As protein: CASSLGGVTSVTYEQYF.

The V and J genes are TRBV6-2 or TRBV6-3 and TRBJ1-1; D is unclear. The V and J ends lost 1 base and 2 bases respectively, with 20 bases between them. The CDR3 is 18 amino acids. Germline CDR1 is MNHEY and CDR2 is SVGEGT. CDR3 DNA sequence: TGTGCCAGCAGTTACTTTTATTACCAAACGAGGTCCAACACTGAAGCTTTCTTT. Protein product: CASSYFYYQTRSNTEAFF.

The chain uses TRBV11-1 and TRBJ2-7; a possible D gene is TRBD2 (7 bases). With 4 bases removed from V and 4 bases from J, the gap between germline ends came to 20 bases. The germline CDR1 and CDR2 sequences are SGHAT and FQDESV (reference sequence). The CDR3 spans 16 residues. CDR3 sequence reads: CASSSTRGPGGYEQYF. The DNA of the CDR3 is TGTGCCAGCAGCTCCACCAGGGGTCCCGGGGGGTACGAGCAGTACTTC.

The chain combines TRBV5-1 with TRBJ2-3, with TRBD2 matching over 8 bases. Trimming removed 4 bases from V and 4 bases from J; junction bases left unmatched: 8. The CDR3 is 15 amino acids. Germline CDR1 reads SGHRS; CDR2 reads YFSETQ. The CDR3, as DNA: TGCGCCAGCAGCCAGGATAGCGGGAAGGCAGATACGCAGTATTTT. Its protein is CASSQDSGKADTQYF.

The rearrangement links TRBV19 to TRBJ2-1; the D gene is possibly TRBD1 (5 bases). The CDR3 runs 15 residues. Germline V lookup: CDR1 LNHDA, CDR2 SQIVND (reference sequence). Trimming removed 6 bases from V and 9 bases from J, with 21 bases in between. CDR3 sequence (DNA): TGTGCCAGTAGGCCAAGGGGCGACATTAGAGTTGAGCAGTTCTTC. Translation gives CASRPRGDIRVEQFF.

The chain recombines TRBV2 with TRBJ2-5; the match to TRBD1 covers 10 bases. V shed 6 bases, J shed 7 bases, and the junction held 11 bases outside the gene matches. The CDR3 sequence is 15 residues long. Germline lookup yields CDR1 SNHLY and CDR2 FYNNEI. CDR3 DNA sequence: TGTGCCAGCAGCAAATTGACAGGGGGCTTAGGGACCCAGTACTTC. Translated: CASSKLTGGLGTQYF.

A word on this clone: Germline and junction disagree at one end, which may indicate a read error. This sequence joins TRBV7-7 and TRBJ2-7; a possible D gene is TRBD2 (7 bases). Germline loops: CDR1 SSHAT, CDR2 FNYEAQ (reference sequence). CDR3 length: 15 residues. The CDR3 DNA follows: TGTGCTAGCAGCTCGCGGCGGGGGCCGACCTACGAGCAGTACTTC. It encodes CASSSRRGPTYEQYF.

A single count supports this clone. V gene TRBV19 combines with J gene TRBJ1-6; 8 nucleotides agree with TRBD1. The CDR3 contains 15 residues. V dropped 6 bases and J dropped 8; count of bases not matched to a gene: 9. The germline V gene encodes CDR1 LNHDA and CDR2 SQIVND (reference sequence). CDR3 DNA: TGTGCCAGTAGAATGGGGGACAGGCAGCATTCACCCCTCCACTTT. Translating gives CASRMGDRQHSPLHF. The whole variable domain, remainder taken from reference TRBV19 and TRBJ1-6, is DGGITQSPKYLFRKEGQNVTLSCEQNLNHDAMYWYRQDPGQGLRLIYYSQIVNDFQKGDIAEGYSVSREKKESFPLTVTSAQKNPTAFYLCASRMGDRQHSPLHFGNGTRLTVT.